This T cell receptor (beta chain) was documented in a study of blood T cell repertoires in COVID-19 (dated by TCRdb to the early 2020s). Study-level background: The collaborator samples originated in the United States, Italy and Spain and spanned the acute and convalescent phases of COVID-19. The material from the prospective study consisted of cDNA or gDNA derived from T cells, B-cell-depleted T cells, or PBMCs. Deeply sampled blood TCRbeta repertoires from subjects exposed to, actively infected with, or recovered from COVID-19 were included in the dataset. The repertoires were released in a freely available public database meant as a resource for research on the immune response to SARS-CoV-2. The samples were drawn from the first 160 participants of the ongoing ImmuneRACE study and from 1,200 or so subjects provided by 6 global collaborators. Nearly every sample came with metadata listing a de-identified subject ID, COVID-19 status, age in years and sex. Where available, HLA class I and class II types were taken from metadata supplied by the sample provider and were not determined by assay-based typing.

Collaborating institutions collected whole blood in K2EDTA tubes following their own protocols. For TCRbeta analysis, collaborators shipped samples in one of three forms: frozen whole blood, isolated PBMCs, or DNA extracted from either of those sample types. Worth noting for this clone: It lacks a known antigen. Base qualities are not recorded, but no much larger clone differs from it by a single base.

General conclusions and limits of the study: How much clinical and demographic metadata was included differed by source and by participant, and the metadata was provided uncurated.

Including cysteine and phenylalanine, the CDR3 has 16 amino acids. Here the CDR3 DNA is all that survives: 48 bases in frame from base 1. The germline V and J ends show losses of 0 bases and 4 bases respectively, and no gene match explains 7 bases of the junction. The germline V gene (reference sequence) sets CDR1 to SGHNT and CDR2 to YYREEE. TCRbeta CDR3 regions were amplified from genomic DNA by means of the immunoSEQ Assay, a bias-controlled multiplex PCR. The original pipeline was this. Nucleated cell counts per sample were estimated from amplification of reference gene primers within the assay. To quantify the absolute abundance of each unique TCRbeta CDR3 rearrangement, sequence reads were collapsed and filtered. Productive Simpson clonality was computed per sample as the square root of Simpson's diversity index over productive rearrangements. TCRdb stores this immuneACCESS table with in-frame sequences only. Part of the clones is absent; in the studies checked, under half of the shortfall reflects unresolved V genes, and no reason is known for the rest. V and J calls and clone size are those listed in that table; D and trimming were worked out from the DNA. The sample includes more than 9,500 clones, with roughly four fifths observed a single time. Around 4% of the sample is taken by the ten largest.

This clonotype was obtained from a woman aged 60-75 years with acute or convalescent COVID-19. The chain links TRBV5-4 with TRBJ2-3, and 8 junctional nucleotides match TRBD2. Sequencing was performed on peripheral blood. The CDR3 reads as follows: CASSLERGGTADTQYF. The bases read TGTGCCAGCAGCTTGGAACGGGGGGGCACCGCAGATACGCAGTATTTT. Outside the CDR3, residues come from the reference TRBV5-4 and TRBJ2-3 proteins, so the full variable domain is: ETGVTQSPTHLIKTRGQQVTLRCSSQSGHNTVSWYQQALGQGPQFIFQYYREEENGRGNFPPRFSGLQFPNYSSELNVNALELDDSALYLCASSLERGGTADTQYFGPGTRLTVL.